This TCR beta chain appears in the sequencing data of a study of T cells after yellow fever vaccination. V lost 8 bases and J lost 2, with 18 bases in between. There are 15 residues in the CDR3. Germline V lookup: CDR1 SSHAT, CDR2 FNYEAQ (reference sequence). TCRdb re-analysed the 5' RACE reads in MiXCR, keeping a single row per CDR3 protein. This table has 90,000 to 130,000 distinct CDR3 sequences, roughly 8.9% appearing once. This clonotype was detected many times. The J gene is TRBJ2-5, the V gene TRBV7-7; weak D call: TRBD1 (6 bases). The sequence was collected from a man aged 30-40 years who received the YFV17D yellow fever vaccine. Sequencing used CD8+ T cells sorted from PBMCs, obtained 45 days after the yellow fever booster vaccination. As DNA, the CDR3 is TGTGCCAGCTCGGTACACCGGGGACAACAAGAGACCCAGTACTTC. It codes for CASSVHRGQQETQYF.